This T cell receptor (beta chain) comes out of a study of T cells after yellow fever vaccination. Study observations and caveats: Researchers report a weaker secondary response that nonetheless peaked faster, day 5 versus 15.

Concerning this clonotype itself: The antigen remains undetermined.

TCRdb ran MiXCR on the 5' RACE reads and lists one entry per CDR3 protein. The sample records hundreds of thousands of distinct CDR3 sequences, approximately 13% being singletons. This specimen was PBMCs, taken on the day of the yellow fever booster vaccination. The receptor was isolated from a man aged 30 to 39 who received the YFV17D yellow fever vaccine.

DNA for the CDR3: TGCAGTGCTAGTCGGCAGGGGGTAGGGACAGATACGCAGTATTTT. Translation: CSASRQGVGTDTQYF. The V and J genes are TRBV20-1 and TRBJ2-3; 7 bases map to TRBD1. The CDR3 sequence is 15 residues long. The germline CDR1 and CDR2 sequences are DFQATT and SNEGSKA (reference sequence). The V and J ends lost 3 bases and 3 bases, in that order; junction bases with no gene match: 9.